These 19 T cell receptor beta chains share one sample of origin, sequenced in a study of CD8 T cells in ankylosing spondylitis. General study results and limits: Typical of ankylosing spondylitis blood, it appeared, was a TCR beta motif of roughly eight highly homologous variants.

TCRdb re-called the 5' RACE reads through MiXCR, storing one row per CDR3 protein. Of 700,000 to 1,000,000 distinct CDR3 sequences listed, roughly 12% were seen once; the top ten hold approximately 0.51%. Their target antigens are unknown. The sequencing sample was made of blood, either unsorted or a sorted T cell fraction (not recorded which). The origin of the receptors is a male donor with ankylosing spondylitis.

The chain has TRBV9 and TRBJ1-1; tentatively, D is TRBD1 (5 bases). The CDR3 extends over 14 amino acids. Trimming removed 3 bases at V and 4 bases at J, with 13 bases between. Germline lookup yields CDR1 SGDLS and CDR2 YYNGEE. For the CDR3, the DNA is TGTGCCAGCAGCGCTCAGGGTCATAGCACTGAAGCTTTCTTT. Protein: CASSAQGHSTEAFF.

This clonotype has more than one count but fewer than ten. This chain joins TRBV9 and TRBJ1-6; D ambiguous. Germline assignment: CDR1 SGDLS and CDR2 YYNGEE. The CDR3 extends over 13 amino acids. Deletions cut 4 bases from V and 7 bases from J, with 9 bases between. The CDR3 sequence is CASSLRTNSPLHF. Written as DNA, the CDR3 is TGTGCCAGCAGCCTCCGGACCAATTCACCCCTCCACTTT. Variable domain in full (rest from reference TRBV9 and TRBJ1-6): DSGVTQTPKHLITATGQRVTLRCSPRSGDLSVYWYQQSLDQGLQFLIQYYNGEERAKGNILERFSAQQFPDLHSELNLSSLELGDSALYFCASSLRTNSPLHFGNGTRLTVT.

The rearrangement links TRBV9 to TRBJ2-1; 7 positions match TRBD1. V trimming: 4 bases; J trimming: 15 bases; junction bases outside the gene matches: 13. The CDR3 is 13 amino acids. Germline CDR1 and CDR2: SGDLS and YYNGEE. DNA of the CDR3: TGTGCCAGCAGCCTTCGAGGGGGCGATGTGTTGTTCTTC. This sequence encodes CASSLRGGDVLFF.

This clonotype has just a few counts. The J gene is TRBJ2-5, the V gene TRBV5-1; tentative D call: TRBD2 (5 bases). Germline CDR1 reads SGHRS; CDR2 reads YFSETQ. The CDR3 length is 15 residues. Between the trimmed V and J ends, which lost 6 bases and 4 bases, there was a span of 19 bases. The CDR3 region has the DNA TGCGCCAGCACCGCGGGCCCAACCAAGAGAGAGACCCAGTACTTC. It is translated as CASTAGPTKRETQYF.

This clonotype came up a few times. The chain couples TRBV5-1 to TRBJ2-5, with D unclear. With 6 bases removed from V and 5 bases from J, the gap between germline ends came to 20 bases. Germline CDR1 and CDR2: SGHRS and YFSETQ. This CDR3 has 15 amino acids. CDR3 bases: TGCGCCAGCACCCCGGATCCAACGCTGCGGGAGACCCAGTACTTC. It is translated as CASTPDPTLRETQYF. The full variable domain, in which reference TRBV5-1 and TRBJ2-5 provide the parts outside the CDR3, is KAGVTQTPRYLIKTRGQQVTLSCSPISGHRSVSWYQQTPGQGLQFLFEYFSETQRNKGNFPGRFSGRQFSNSRSEMNVSTLELGDSALYLCASTPDPTLRETQYFGPGTRLLVL.

This clonotype was detected a few times. The chain joins TRBV5-1 to TRBJ2-7, with D uncertain. The CDR3 is 15 amino acids. V dropped 0 bases and J dropped 9 bases, with 19 bases sitting between them. Germline CDR1 is SGHRS and CDR2 is YFSETQ. CDR3 sequence reads: CASSLDSSLSLGQYF. The CDR3 DNA reads as TGCGCCAGCAGCTTGGACAGTAGCTTATCGTTGGGGCAGTACTTC.

This clonotype was counted at least ten times. This rearrangement joins TRBV6-5 to TRBJ1-1, with D possibly being TRBD1 (5 bases). The V end was cut by 0 bases, the J end by 8 bases, with 13 bases between. Germline loops: CDR1 MNHEY, CDR2 SVGAGI. The CDR3 has 14 amino acids. The CDR3 loop is CASSYSMDNPEAFF. CDR3 sequence (DNA): TGTGCCAGCAGTTACTCGATGGACAATCCGGAAGCTTTCTTT.

This clonotype came up many times. The chain links TRBV7-2 to TRBJ1-6; D is unresolved. V dropped 3 bases and J dropped 5 bases, with 11 bases sitting between them. Looked up from germline, CDR1 is SGHTA and CDR2 is FQGNSA. This CDR3 is built from 15 residues. CDR3 DNA sequence: TGTGCCAGCAGCTTCTTGGGGAGTCATAATTCACCCCTCCACTTT. As protein: CASSFLGSHNSPLHF.

This chain joins TRBV27 and TRBJ2-3, with 10 bases lining up with TRBD1. The V and J ends lost 3 bases and 5 bases, in that order; junction bases with no gene match: 11. Germline-derived CDR1 and CDR2 are MNHEY and SMNVEV (reference sequence). The CDR3 covers 17 residues. Written as DNA, the CDR3 is TGTGCCAGCAGTTTGCGCATCGGGACAGGGGTTATAGATACGCAGTATTTT. Protein product: CASSLRIGTGVIDTQYF.

V and J are TRBV20-1 and TRBJ1-5; D remains ambiguous. Germline V gene sequence: CDR1 DFQATT, CDR2 SNEGSKA (reference sequence). The V gene lost 3 bases and the J gene lost 0 bases, with 12 bases spanning the gap. The CDR3 loop spans 15 amino acids. CDR3 sequence reads: CSASRPSDSNQPQHF. The CDR3, as DNA: TGCAGTGCTAGTCGGCCTTCGGATAGCAATCAGCCCCAGCATTTT.

The table lists this clonotype with many counts. The chain joins TRBV6-5 to TRBJ1-2; D is unresolved. Germline V gene data show CDR1 as MNHEY and CDR2 as SVGAGI. This CDR3 is 14 amino acids long. V shed 0 bases and J shed 2 bases, with 7 bases lying between them. The CDR3 bases are TGTGCCAGCAGTTACTCCGGACGGAACTATGGCTACACCTTC. It is translated as CASSYSGRNYGYTF.

The table lists this clonotype with many counts. The genes are TRBV20-1 and TRBJ1-2; 7 bases are shared with TRBD1. CDR1 DFQATT and CDR2 SNEGSKA come from the germline V gene (reference sequence). The ends lost 6 bases at V and 2 bases at J; junction bases unmatched: 6. This CDR3 contains 13 residues. CDR3 residues: CSALPTGNYGYTF. CDR3 nucleotide sequence: TGCAGTGCACTACCGACAGGGAACTATGGCTACACCTTC.

This clonotype was observed a handful of times. This rearrangement joins TRBV5-4 to TRBJ2-7; 7 bases are a match to TRBD1. The CDR3 consists of 14 residues. V gave up 2 bases and J gave up 1 base; unmatched junction bases: 3. The V gene's germline CDR1 is SGHNT and CDR2 YYREEE (reference sequence). The CDR3: CASSFETGSYEQYF. CDR3 nucleotide sequence: TGTGCCAGCAGCTTTGAGACAGGGTCCTACGAGCAGTACTTC.

V is TRBV12-3 or TRBV12-4 and J is TRBJ1-1; D is ambiguous. The CDR3 has 13 residues. V was clipped by 1 base and J by 6 bases, with 9 bases between them. This CDR3 reads CASSLEAGSEAFF. CDR3 sequence (DNA): TGTGCCAGCAGTTTAGAGGCGGGGTCTGAAGCTTTCTTT.

V gene TRBV20-1 combines with J gene TRBJ1-2; no clear D gene. CDR1 and CDR2 (germline): DFQATT, SNEGSKA (reference sequence). CDR3 size: 13 residues. The V gene lost 1 base and the J gene lost 4 bases, with 10 bases spanning the gap. In nucleotides, the CDR3 is TGCAGTGCTAGAGGTGGCAATCTCTATGGCTACACCTTC. It specifies CSARGGNLYGYTF.

This clonotype was picked up a small number of times. This chain links TRBV20-1 with TRBJ2-7; D remains unclear. Looked up from germline, CDR1 is DFQATT and CDR2 is SNEGSKA (reference sequence). This CDR3 contains 12 residues. Trimming left V 5 bases short and J 3 bases short, with 11 bases between. Written as DNA, the CDR3 is TGCAGTGCTTTGGGCCTTTTCTACGAGCAGTACTTC. Encoded protein: CSALGLFYEQYF.

V usage is TRBV20-1 and J usage is TRBJ2-1; unclear D gene. Germline V CDR1 and CDR2: DFQATT, SNEGSKA (reference sequence). Trimming pared 6 bases from V and 7 bases from J, leaving 19 bases between. This CDR3 contains 14 residues. CDR3 loop: CSAESGSLGNEQFF. DNA of the CDR3: TGCAGTGCCGAGTCCGGATCTTTGGGGAATGAGCAGTTCTTC.

The sample holds a few counts of this clonotype. The genes are TRBV30 and TRBJ1-2; D perhaps matches TRBD1 (6 bases). Germline CDR1 GTSNPN, CDR2 SVGIG (reference sequence). The length of the CDR3 is 15 residues. V lost 7 bases and J lost 0, with 18 bases in between. Written as DNA, the CDR3 is TGTGCCTCCCGGGGGGCGGACTCAGCTAACTATGGCTACACCTTC. It codes for CASRGADSANYGYTF.

The table lists this clonotype with a few counts. V usage is TRBV2 and J usage is TRBJ1-4; TRBD1 is a possible D gene (5 bases). The CDR3 runs 16 residues. V was trimmed by 7 bases and J by 7 bases, leaving 22 bases between them. The germline gives CDR1 SNHLY, CDR2 FYNNEI. In nucleotides, the CDR3 is TGTGCCAGCACCGTCGCCCGGCTCCCCGGGACTGAAAAACTGTTTTTT. Encoded protein: CASTVARLPGTEKLFF.